A selection of T cell receptor beta chains follows, all from one sample in a study of response to subunit inactivated influenza vaccine. Using its own MiXCR run on the RT-PCR reads, TCRdb lists one record per CDR3 protein. The table has approximately 680,000 distinct CDR3 sequences, 15% to 17% seen once. The source was PBMCs from blood, collected 11 to 12 days after vaccination. The receptor source for this set is a man in his forties or fifties who received an inactivated influenza vaccine. The CDR3 runs from the conserved cysteine through the conserved F or W. The order of the fields is V gene, CDR3 protein.

v_call: TRBV27
cdr3_aa: CASSWQGATDTQYF

v_call: TRBV12-3/TRBV12-4
cdr3_aa: CASSLRTGIYNEQFF

v_call: TRBV20-1
cdr3_aa: CSARSAETQYF

v_call: TRBV5-4
cdr3_aa: CASSPQSELLTDTQYF

v_call: TRBV9
cdr3_aa: CASSVTGAGDTGELFF

v_call: TRBV20-1
cdr3_aa: CSAIRGIPQETQYF

v_call: TRBV5-1
cdr3_aa: CASSLEGPHTGELFF

v_call: TRBV19
cdr3_aa: CASSPMGGRDYEQYF

v_call: TRBV27
cdr3_aa: CASSLLPQGTSRKVSEQFF

v_call: TRBV7-9
cdr3_aa: CASSFVAGGSGANVLTF

v_call: TRBV2
cdr3_aa: CASSEVQGGTDTQYF

v_call: TRBV7-6
cdr3_aa: CASSLISATGGEQYF

v_call: TRBV7-2
cdr3_aa: CASSVKPGQGWDEQFF

v_call: TRBV14
cdr3_aa: CASSQVKTQYF

v_call: TRBV18
cdr3_aa: CASSPSGILYEQYF

v_call: TRBV15
cdr3_aa: CATSRADGELFF

v_call: TRBV7-2
cdr3_aa: CASSFLRDRVYEQYF

v_call: TRBV3-1
cdr3_aa: CASSQPGLGTGELFF

v_call: TRBV2
cdr3_aa: CASKASGNTGELFF

v_call: TRBV7-2
cdr3_aa: CASSSGGLPNLAEQYF

v_call: TRBV7-2
cdr3_aa: CGSSWNRGRDEQFF

v_call: TRBV6-6
cdr3_aa: CASNHGSPYEQYF

v_call: TRBV6-2/TRBV6-3
cdr3_aa: CASTKWEGYTEAFF

v_call: TRBV5-6
cdr3_aa: CASSPPLGTSGNQETQYF

v_call: TRBV7-3
cdr3_aa: CASSGDRGYGYTF

v_call: TRBV5-1
cdr3_aa: CASRSPGVYEQYF

v_call: TRBV18
cdr3_aa: CASSPPTHAYFQTQYF

v_call: TRBV6-2/TRBV6-3
cdr3_aa: CASRQYRAGTGNTEAFF

v_call: TRBV4-3
cdr3_aa: CASSQDPRPGSPLHF

v_call: TRBV7-2
cdr3_aa: CASSFPRGILQETQYF

v_call: TRBV4-2
cdr3_aa: CASSQVSGGAQETQYF

v_call: TRBV14
cdr3_aa: CASSDNRGTKLIGELFF

v_call: TRBV5-5
cdr3_aa: CASSFGPGGQETQYF

v_call: TRBV9
cdr3_aa: CASSVMASGSSYNEQFF

v_call: TRBV18
cdr3_aa: CASSPSGQGAYGYTF

v_call: TRBV4-1
cdr3_aa: CASSQGFNTGELFF

v_call: TRBV7-2
cdr3_aa: CASSSGTGLYGELFF

v_call: TRBV6-1
cdr3_aa: CASRRRTAVATDTQYF

v_call: TRBV18
cdr3_aa: CASSPPSSPRTGELFF

v_call: TRBV6-5
cdr3_aa: CASSSTGQNTEAFF

v_call: TRBV27
cdr3_aa: CASSFPGKEQFF

v_call: TRBV5-1
cdr3_aa: CASSLVGTLNTGELFF

v_call: TRBV21-1
cdr3_aa: CASSKIPKDGEETQYF

v_call: TRBV18
cdr3_aa: CASSRGSPYEQYF

v_call: TRBV11-3
cdr3_aa: CASSLDQRNEQFF

v_call: TRBV29-1
cdr3_aa: CSVGQGISEQFF

v_call: TRBV20-1
cdr3_aa: CSAMNRGRTSSYNEQFF

v_call: TRBV4-3
cdr3_aa: CASSQTPGNTDTQYF

v_call: TRBV27
cdr3_aa: CASSLSVAGDYEQYF

v_call: TRBV12-3/TRBV12-4
cdr3_aa: CASSPAGRRTDTQYF